The source of this TCR beta chain is a study of a mutant IDH1 vaccine in newly diagnosed glioma (dated by TCRdb to the early 2020s). As for the study more broadly: Vaccination started 4-6 weeks after radiotherapy alone, or was given together with temozolomide cycles in the groups whose treatment included chemotherapy. Longitudinal TCRB deep sequencing was done for 25 treated patients, wherever samples were available for exploratory analyses. The week-35 safety follow-up was designated visit V12, and the week-47 end of study was designated visit V13. Before enrollment, most patients had been given radiochemotherapy with temozolomide as standard therapy, while the rest had received either radiotherapy alone or temozolomide alone. Of the roughly 30 treated patients, approximately 62% were male and about 40% were female, and a mean age of about 37 years was recorded. Peripheral blood samples were drawn at six visits, namely V03 (baseline), V05, V07, V10, V12 and V13.

The CDR3 measures 14 amino acids from cysteine to phenylalanine. The DNA shown is the 42-base CDR3, in frame from base 1. V is pared back by 2 bases and J by 0 bases, with 8 bases lying between the germline termini. CDR1 and CDR2 are drawn from the germline V gene: SGHRS, YFSETQ. Points on this clone: Its antigen is not yet known. No base-level quality is on record; no much larger clone is a single base apart.

What the research found in general, with its limitations: According to the authors, sample limitations meant that analyses of patient blood samples could not be reproduced. Across multiple MHC alleles, vaccine-induced immune responses were seen in approximately 93% of patients. Pseudoprogression appeared unrelated to alterations in the top peripheral T cell clonotypes detected by TCRB sequencing. Selection of PBMC samples for TCRB deep sequencing was based on availability.

Library method: the immunoSEQ multiplex PCR assay. Following the manufacturer's protocol, the hsTCRB Kit was used to amplify rearranged TCR beta chain sequences. TCRB libraries were sequenced on an Illumina MiSeq. The original methods were these. The kit vendor's proprietary platform handled demultiplexing, trimming and gene mapping. TCRdb provides this immuneACCESS table in a form limited to in-frame rearrangements. Some clones are lacking; in checked studies, under half of them reflect an unresolved V gene, and why the rest are absent is not known. The D gene and trimming were derived from the DNA, and the V and J assignments and clone size from that table. The sample data list fewer than 45,000 clones, and 81% of these were observed just once. The top ten clonotypes cover 4.5% to 6% of the sample. The time point label for this specimen denotes: week 35, safety follow-up. Each vaccine dose was 300 ug of a 20-mer mutant IDH1 peptide in Montanide, given subcutaneously with topical imiquimod. Eight vaccinations were administered to patients in weeks 1, 3, 5, 7, 11, 15, 19 and 23, corresponding to visits V03 through V10. The donors had newly diagnosed IDH1-mutant astrocytomas of WHO grade 3 or 4 that showed loss of nuclear ATRX. The samples were drawn from NOA16, a multicentre, single-arm, open-label phase I trial in Germany that tested a mutant IDH1 peptide vaccine in humans for the first time. Genomic DNA for TCRB sequencing was extracted from EDTA blood using the DNeasy Blood and Tissue Kit.

Recombination joined TRBV5-1 with TRBJ1-1; no D gene is confidently identified. The origin of this receptor is a woman between 35 and 50 years old with glioma. Some clones in this sample may be carry-over from other donors' samples. This material consisted of PBMCs, taken from a glioma patient whose treatment included an IDH1 peptide vaccine. CDR3 region: CASSFGFMNTEAFF. At the DNA level, the sequence is TGCGCCAGCAGCTTTGGATTTATGAACACTGAAGCTTTCTTT.